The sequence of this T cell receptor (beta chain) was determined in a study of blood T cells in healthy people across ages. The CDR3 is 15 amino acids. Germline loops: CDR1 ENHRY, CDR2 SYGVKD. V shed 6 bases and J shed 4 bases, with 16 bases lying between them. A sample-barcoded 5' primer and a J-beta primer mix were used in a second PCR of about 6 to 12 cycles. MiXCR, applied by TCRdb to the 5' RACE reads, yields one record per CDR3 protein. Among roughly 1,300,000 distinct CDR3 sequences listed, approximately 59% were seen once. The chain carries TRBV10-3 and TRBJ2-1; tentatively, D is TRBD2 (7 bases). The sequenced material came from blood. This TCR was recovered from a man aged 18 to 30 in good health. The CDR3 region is CAIRDSGAPYNEQFF. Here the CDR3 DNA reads TGTGCCATCAGGGACAGCGGGGCCCCGTACAATGAGCAGTTCTTC.